This T cell receptor beta chain was observed in a study of blood T cell repertoires in COVID-19. Study as a whole: PBMCs, B-cell-depleted T cells, or T cells were the source of the cDNA or gDNA that made up the material.

Here immunoSEQ multiplex PCR was the method, and the copy in TCRdb shows in-frame clones only, minus some. Among about 270,000 clones listed, approximately 81% were seen once. Sequencing was done on a sample of peripheral blood. The clonotype comes from a woman aged 55-75 years with active or convalescent COVID-19.

The CDR3 protein is CASSHYFRTTSGGRGEQFF. The CDR3, as DNA: TGTGCCAGCAGCCACTATTTCCGAACGACTAGCGGGGGGAGGGGTGAGCAGTTCTTC. The V and J genes are TRBV14 and TRBJ2-1; 13 nucleotides agree with TRBD2. This CDR3 is 19 amino acids long. V lost 3 bases and J lost 9; bases outside the gene matches: 17. Germline V lookup: CDR1 SGHDN, CDR2 FVKESK.